One sample yielded the 23 T cell receptor beta chains listed below, sequenced in a study of T cell responses to AZD1222 COVID-19 vaccine. Using immunoSEQ multiplex PCR, the repertoire was profiled, and TCRdb retains in-frame clones only, with some absent. This table has about 140,000 clones, 91% appearing once. The starting material was peripheral blood, obtained 28 days after the second dose of the MenACWY control vaccine. Source of these receptors: an adult who received the MenACWY meningococcal vaccine as a control.

This clone appeared once. This rearrangement joins TRBV11-3 to TRBJ1-1, with 8 bases aligning to TRBD1. The J segment lost 2 bases and the V segment lost 5 bases, leaving 10 bases of the junction unmatched. From germline, CDR1 is SGHNT and CDR2 YENEEA. The CDR3 has 16 residues. The CDR3 DNA is TGTGCCAGCAGCATCGGGACAGGATACTACAACACTGAAGCTTTCTTT. It encodes CASSIGTGYYNTEAFF.

V gene TRBV13 combines with J gene TRBJ2-7, with 8 bases lining up with TRBD1. Germline assignment: CDR1 PRHDT and CDR2 FYEKMQ (reference sequence). V shed 4 bases, J shed 4 bases, and the junction held 9 bases outside the gene matches. This CDR3 contains 15 residues. The CDR3 bases are TGTGCCAGCAGCTCCGGACAGGGCATAAAATACGAGCAGTACTTC. Protein sequence: CASSSGQGIKYEQYF.

Concerning this clone: This sample also contains other DNA sequences that code for the same CDR3. The gene calls are TRBV19 and TRBJ1-2; unclear D gene. The CDR3 is 13 residues long. Trimming cost V 3 bases and J 3 bases, with 8 bases left between them. Germline CDR1 is LNHDA and CDR2 is SQIVND (reference sequence). The CDR3 here is CASSMGTDYGYTF. The CDR3 DNA reads as TGTGCCAGTAGTATGGGCACTGACTATGGCTACACCTTC.

In DNA, the CDR3 is TGCAGCGCGCTACTCCAGGGAGGCGGTGAAAAACTGTTTTTT. Its translation: CSALLQGGGEKLFF. The rearrangement uses TRBV29-1 and TRBJ1-4; TRBD1 might be the D (5 bases). The CDR3 consists of 14 residues. The V gene lost 7 bases and the J gene lost 7 bases, with 19 bases spanning the gap. From germline, CDR1 is SQVTM and CDR2 ANQGSEA. Filled out from reference TRBV29-1 and TRBJ1-4, the complete variable domain reads SAVISQKPSRDICQRGTSLTIQCQVDSQVTMMFWYRQQPGQSLTLIATANQGSEATYESGFVIDKFPISRPNLTFSTLTVSNMSPEDSSIYLCSALLQGGGEKLFFGSGTQLSVL.

This chain joins TRBV12-3 or TRBV12-4 and TRBJ2-5, with D tentatively TRBD2 (5 bases). V lost 3 bases and J lost 3, with 8 bases in between. The CDR3 extends over 13 amino acids. DNA of the CDR3: TGTGCCAGCAGTTTCGGGGAGAAAGAGACCCAGTACTTC. It yields the protein CASSFGEKETQYF.

The chain employs TRBV19 and TRBJ2-1, with 7 bases that match TRBD1. There are 17 residues in the CDR3. Germline-derived CDR1 and CDR2 are LNHDA and SQIVND (reference sequence). V was pared by 7 bases and J by 0 bases, with 12 bases of the junction left unmatched. CDR3 loop: CASIPKGQTSSYNEQFF. The CDR3 coding sequence is TGTGCCAGTATCCCCAAGGGACAGACCAGCTCCTACAATGAGCAGTTCTTC.

This clone was observed once. The chain combines TRBV6-1 with TRBJ1-5; tentatively, D is TRBD1 (5 bases). Trimming stripped 2 bases from V and 7 bases from J, with 12 bases between. Germline V lookup: CDR1 MNHNS, CDR2 SASEGT. The CDR3 sequence is 14 residues long. CDR3 DNA sequence: TGTGCCAGCAGTGAACTAGGGGCTAGGCAGCCCCAGCATTTT. Translated: CASSELGARQPQHF.

V gene TRBV5-1 combines with J gene TRBJ2-6; the D gene is possibly TRBD1 (6 bases). Germline CDR1 and CDR2: SGHRS and YFSETQ. There are 15 residues in the CDR3. Trimming shortened V by 5 bases and J by 1 base, and 10 bases separated the two germline ends. The chain's CDR3 is CASSLQGSGANVLTF. CDR3 in DNA: TGCGCCAGCAGTCTTCAGGGGTCTGGGGCCAACGTCCTGACTTTC. Variable domain in full (rest from reference TRBV5-1 and TRBJ2-6): KAGVTQTPRYLIKTRGQQVTLSCSPISGHRSVSWYQQTPGQGLQFLFEYFSETQRNKGNFPGRFSGRQFSNSRSEMNVSTLELGDSALYLCASSLQGSGANVLTFGAGSRLTVL.

The rearrangement uses TRBV19 and TRBJ1-5; D unresolved. The CDR3 length is 12 residues. Germline V gene sequence: CDR1 LNHDA, CDR2 SQIVND (reference sequence). Trimming shortened V by 5 bases and J by 1 base, and 3 bases separated the two germline ends. The CDR3 region is CASSDSNQPQHF. CDR3 DNA sequence: TGTGCCAGTAGTGACAGCAATCAGCCCCAGCATTTT.

V is TRBV7-9 and J is TRBJ2-7, with 8 positions matching TRBD2. V trimming: 2 bases; J trimming: 1 base; junction bases outside the gene matches: 10. The CDR3 sequence is 17 residues long. Germline CDR1 SEHNR, CDR2 FQNEAQ (reference sequence). CDR3 nucleotides: TGTGCCAGCAGCTTAAGTGGAGCGGGAGCTAGTTCCTACGAGCAGTACTTC. It yields the protein CASSLSGAGASSYEQYF. Together with reference TRBV7-9 and TRBJ2-7, the CDR3 gives the full variable domain: DTGVSQNPRHKITKRGQNVTFRCDPISEHNRLYWYRQTLGQGPEFLTYFQNEAQLEKSRLLSDRFSAERPKGSFSTLEIQRTEQGDSAMYLCASSLSGAGASSYEQYFGPGTRLTVT.

This rearrangement joins TRBV19 to TRBJ2-2, with D perhaps matching TRBD1 or TRBD2 (5 bases each). This CDR3 has 17 amino acids. CDR1 and CDR2 (germline): LNHDA, SQIVND (reference sequence). The V and J ends lost 7 bases and 2 bases respectively, with 20 bases between them. The CDR3 sequence is CASMEYWGSTNTGELFF. The CDR3 DNA reads TGTGCCAGTATGGAGTATTGGGGGTCCACCAACACCGGGGAGCTGTTTTTT.

This chain connects TRBV29-1 to TRBJ2-5; no definite D call. The germline CDR1 and CDR2 sequences are SQVTM and ANQGSEA. Trimming cost V 2 bases and J 6 bases, with 13 bases left between them. CDR3 size: 13 residues. DNA of the CDR3: TGCAGCGTTGAAAAACAGCCGAGGAAGACCCAGTACTTC. It encodes CSVEKQPRKTQYF.

The V gene is TRBV5-6, the J gene TRBJ2-5; TRBD2 is a possible D gene (6 bases). The germline CDR1 and CDR2 sequences are SGHDT and YYEEEE. V was clipped by 2 bases and J by 5 bases, with 19 bases between them. The length of the CDR3 is 16 residues. CDR3 in amino acids: CASSLGTFSPVETQYF. CDR3 in DNA: TGTGCCAGCAGCTTAGGGACTTTCAGCCCCGTTGAGACCCAGTACTTC.

This clone showed up just once. V gene TRBV27 combines with J gene TRBJ1-2; no clear D. Trimming shortened V by 3 bases and J by 5 bases, and 10 bases separated the two germline ends. The CDR3 extends over 13 amino acids. CDR1 MNHEY and CDR2 SMNVEV come from the germline V gene (reference sequence). CDR3 protein: CASSFGRQYGYTF. The CDR3 bases are TGTGCCAGCAGTTTCGGCAGGCAGTATGGCTACACCTTC.

The chain joins TRBV19 to TRBJ1-2; D possibly corresponds to TRBD1 (6 bases). The CDR3 runs 15 residues. Deletions cut 7 bases from V and 2 bases from J, with 17 bases between. Germline V lookup: CDR1 LNHDA, CDR2 SQIVND (reference sequence). The CDR3 DNA reads as TGTGCCAGTACGAGGCGAACTGGACAGAACTATGGCTACACCTTC. It codes for CASTRRTGQNYGYTF.

V is TRBV28 and J is TRBJ2-7; D is unclear. V lost 5 bases to trimming and J lost 2 bases, with 7 bases between them. This CDR3 contains 12 residues. The germline V gene has CDR1 MDHEN and CDR2 SYDVKM. Here the CDR3 reads CASSTRPYEQYF. The CDR3 DNA sequence: TGTGCCAGCAGTACCAGGCCCTACGAGCAGTACTTC.

With regard to this clone: A read error may account for a junction end that differs from germline. V and J are TRBV7-3 and TRBJ2-4, with D unresolved. The length of the CDR3 is 11 residues. Per the germline V gene, CDR1 is SGHTA and CDR2 is FQGTGA. CDR3 in DNA: TGTGCCAGCAGCTTCAGGAAGGGATCTCGGTTC. It codes for CASSFRKGSRF.

This rearrangement joins TRBV28 to TRBJ1-2, with no clear D. In germline, CDR1 is MDHEN, CDR2 SYDVKM. The CDR3 has 13 residues. With 8 bases removed from V and 2 bases from J, the gap between germline ends came to 12 bases. The CDR3 region is CASFVGGNYGYTF. The CDR3 nucleotides are TGTGCCAGCTTCGTGGGAGGGAACTATGGCTACACCTTC.

V usage is TRBV29-1 and J usage is TRBJ2-5; possibly TRBD2 for D (6 bases). This CDR3 comprises 12 residues. Germline V lookup: CDR1 SQVTM, CDR2 ANQGSEA. Trimming stripped 1 base from V and 4 bases from J, with 7 bases between. The CDR3 region has the DNA TGCAGCGTTGAAGGTAGCGGAGAGACCCAGTACTTC. Translating gives CSVEGSGETQYF.

The chain recombines TRBV6-5 with TRBJ2-5, with 7 nucleotides matching TRBD1. Germline V gives CDR1 MNHEY, CDR2 SVGAGI. The CDR3 length is 14 residues. Germline trimming cut 2 bases from V and 3 bases from J; bases unmatched to any gene: 3. The CDR3 protein is CASSYLTGKETQYF. CDR3 in DNA: TGTGCCAGCAGTTACCTGACAGGGAAAGAGACCCAGTACTTC.

CDR3 sequence: CASSQAPQGAGEKLFF. CDR3 nucleotides: TGCGCCAGCAGCCAAGCTCCACAGGGGGCCGGTGAAAAACTGTTTTTT. The chain joins TRBV4-3 to TRBJ1-4; the match to TRBD1 covers 9 bases. Germline V lookup: CDR1 LGHNA, CDR2 YSLEER. V gave up 1 base and J gave up 7 bases; unmatched junction bases: 7. The CDR3 length is 16 residues.

The chain has TRBV18 and TRBJ1-1; TRBD1 is a possible D gene (6 bases). Germline V gene sequence: CDR1 KGHSH, CDR2 LQKENI. The CDR3 runs to 14 residues. Trimming removed 3 bases from V and 5 bases from J, with 13 bases in between. The CDR3 coding sequence is TGTGCCAGCTCACCGTCGGGGGGCAGGACTGAAGCTTTCTTT. Residues: CASSPSGGRTEAFF.

This chain links TRBV7-9 with TRBJ2-5, with D perhaps TRBD1 (5 bases). V was cut by 5 bases and J by 7 bases, with 8 bases left in between. This CDR3 region has 11 residues. Germline CDR1 reads SEHNR; CDR2 reads FQNEAQ (reference sequence). CDR3 amino acids: CASSQGGTQYF. The CDR3 DNA reads TGTGCCAGCAGCCAGGGTGGGACCCAGTACTTC.